This TCR beta chain was sequenced for a study of vaccination and CD4 T cells after COVID-19. With respect to this clonotype: What it binds is not known.

Treatment defined: 10-day PBMC culture with coronavirus spike peptide pools or control peptides (ViraFEST assay). Between the trimmed V and J ends, which lost 6 bases and 2 bases, there was a span of 20 bases. Germline loops: CDR1 MDHEN, CDR2 SYDVKM. The CDR3 length is 17 residues. The study sequenced cultured CD4+ T cell DNA using the Oncomine TCR Beta short-read assay. TCRdb redid the calling of the PCR reads with MiXCR, one entry per CDR3 protein. The sample has about 18,000 distinct CDR3 sequences, around 52% seen once. The clonotype was recovered from a human donor who had recovered from COVID-19. Here the sequenced sample was CD4+ T cells from blood, cultured in vitro, taken before SARS-CoV-2 vaccination. The chain uses TRBV28 and TRBJ1-5; a possible D gene is TRBD1 (6 bases). Here the CDR3 DNA reads TGTGCCAGCAGCTACGTAAGCCGAGGGGGGGGCAATCAGCCCCAGCATTTT. It translates to CASSYVSRGGGNQPQHF.